The 30 T cell receptor beta chains reported below all come from one sample, sequenced in a study of CD8 T cells in Susac syndrome. Reverse transcription of about 0.45 to 1 ug RNA was carried out with random hexamers. TCRdb redid the calling of the immunoSEQ multiplex PCR reads with MiXCR, one entry per CDR3 protein. The sample yields about 94,000 distinct CDR3 sequences, about 95% seen once. The sequenced sample was CD4+ T cells from PBMCs. These receptor sequences come from a human donor with Susac syndrome.

The chain combines TRBV29-1 with TRBJ2-7; 8 nucleotides match TRBD1. Germline V CDR1 and CDR2: SQVTM, ANQGSEA. The CDR3 is made up of 15 amino acids. With 1 base clipped from V and 2 bases from J, the junction kept 7 bases outside the gene matches. The chain's CDR3 is CSVEGGPDRAYEQYF. The CDR3 nucleotides read TGCAGCGTTGAAGGGGGACCGGACAGGGCCTACGAGCAGTACTTC.

The rearrangement links TRBV10-3 to TRBJ2-2, with no clear D. The CDR3 covers 13 residues. V was cut by 8 bases and J by 3 bases, with 10 bases left in between. The germline V gene encodes CDR1 ENHRY and CDR2 SYGVKD. The CDR3 DNA reads as TGTGCCATCCAGTACAGTTACACCGGGGAGCTGTTTTTT. It encodes CAIQYSYTGELFF.

The J gene is TRBJ1-1, the V gene TRBV30; D unclear. Trimming took 2 bases from V and 4 from J, leaving 8 bases between them. CDR1 is GTSNPN and CDR2 is SVGIG in the germline V gene (reference sequence). The CDR3 is made up of 12 amino acids. The CDR3 loop is CAWSTQPTEAFF. The CDR3 region has the DNA TGTGCCTGGAGTACACAGCCCACTGAAGCTTTCTTT.

This chain joins TRBV3-1 and TRBJ1-4; D gene uncertain. The CDR3 runs to 15 residues. V was shortened by 7 bases and J by 5 bases, with 17 bases between the two germline ends. Germline V gene lookup returns CDR1 LGHDT and CDR2 YNNKEL (reference sequence). The CDR3 DNA reads TGTGCCAGCACCCCCCGATCTGGGGTGAATGAAAAACTGTTTTTT. This gives the protein CASTPRSGVNEKLFF.

The rearrangement uses TRBV7-2 and TRBJ1-5; D is possibly TRBD1 (6 bases). This CDR3 region has 14 residues. Trimming shortened V by 2 bases and J by 8 bases, and 13 bases separated the two germline ends. Looked up from germline, CDR1 is SGHTA and CDR2 is FQGNSA. The CDR3 DNA is TGTGCCAGCAGCTTAAGGGGGAGATGGGAGCCCCAGCATTTT. Amino acids: CASSLRGRWEPQHF.

V and J are TRBV7-2 and TRBJ1-5; D is ambiguous. The CDR3 contains 15 residues. V lost 1 base and J 9 bases, leaving 16 bases between the germline ends. Germline-derived CDR1 and CDR2 are SGHTA and FQGNSA. Here the CDR3 reads CASSLVMGNLSPQHF. CDR3 DNA: TGTGCCAGCAGCTTAGTCATGGGGAACTTGTCGCCCCAGCATTTT.

The table lists this clonotype with a count of one. The CDR3 is CASHIQGMNTEAFF. For the CDR3, the DNA is TGTGCCAGCCATATACAGGGCATGAACACTGAAGCTTTCTTT. This chain links TRBV25-1 with TRBJ1-1; possibly TRBD1 for D (6 bases). CDR3 length: 14 residues. CDR1 MGHDK and CDR2 SYGVNS come from the germline V gene. V lost 8 bases to trimming and J lost 0 bases, with 13 bases between them.

The V and J genes are TRBV15 and TRBJ2-1; D may correspond to TRBD1 or TRBD2 (5 bases each). The CDR3 length is 14 residues. Deletions cut 6 bases from V and 1 base from J, with 10 bases between. Germline V lookup: CDR1 LNHNV, CDR2 YYDKDF (reference sequence). Here the CDR3 DNA reads TGTGCCACCAGGGGGACCGCATCCTACAATGAGCAGTTCTTC. It is translated as CATRGTASYNEQFF.

This clonotype has only one observation. The CDR3 coding sequence is TGTGCCAGCAGCGTTAACGACCCCAGGAATGAGCAGTTCTTC. Encoded protein: CASSVNDPRNEQFF. The chain carries TRBV9 and TRBJ2-1; unclear D gene. CDR1 is SGDLS and CDR2 is YYNGEE in the germline V gene. The CDR3 is made up of 14 amino acids. V shed 2 bases and J shed 7 bases, with 13 bases lying between them. The whole variable domain, filled in from reference TRBV9 and TRBJ2-1, reads DSGVTQTPKHLITATGQRVTLRCSPRSGDLSVYWYQQSLDQGLQFLIQYYNGEERAKGNILERFSAQQFPDLHSELNLSSLELGDSALYFCASSVNDPRNEQFFGPGTRLTVL.

The chain employs TRBV12-5 and TRBJ1-1; D unresolved. Trimming shortened V by 5 bases and J by 4 bases, and 8 bases separated the two germline ends. This CDR3 has 12 residues. From germline, CDR1 is LGHNT and CDR2 FRNRAP. Written as DNA, the CDR3 is TGTGCTAGTGGTATCGCCCCCACTGAAGCTTTCTTT. Its translation is CASGIAPTEAFF.

The rearrangement uses TRBV11-2 and TRBJ1-6; TRBD1 matches 7 bases. Germline lookup yields CDR1 SGHAT and CDR2 FQNNGV. V was pared by 6 bases and J by 10 bases, with 12 bases of the junction left unmatched. The CDR3 loop spans 15 amino acids. In DNA form, the CDR3 reads TGTGCCAGCAGTCAACAGGGGCCTCTAGGCTCACCCCTCCACTTT. This translates into CASSQQGPLGSPLHF.

The chain recombines TRBV3-1 with TRBJ2-5, with D tentatively TRBD2 (6 bases). There are 17 residues in the CDR3. Trimming took 1 base from V and 4 from J, leaving 19 bases between them. CDR1 and CDR2 (germline): LGHDT, YNNKEL (reference sequence). For the CDR3, the DNA is TGTGCCAGCAGCCAAGGGATGACTAGTCGAGGGGCAGAGACCCAGTACTTC. Amino acids: CASSQGMTSRGAETQYF.

This chain uses TRBV6-6 with TRBJ2-7; D is perhaps TRBD2 (6 bases). The CDR3 length is 15 residues. The V gene's germline CDR1 is MNHNY and CDR2 SVGAGI (reference sequence). The V end was cut by 4 bases, the J end by 2 bases, with 15 bases between. The CDR3 region is CASSSPRAGTYEQYF. The CDR3, as DNA: TGTGCCAGCAGTTCTCCCCGTGCGGGAACCTACGAGCAGTACTTC.

The rearrangement joins TRBV27 to TRBJ1-6; D remains unclear. This CDR3 is built from 15 residues. Between the trimmed V and J ends, which lost 3 bases and 7 bases, there was a span of 13 bases. Germline values: CDR1 MNHEY, CDR2 SMNVEV (reference sequence). The CDR3 region has the DNA TGTGCCAGCAGTTTCGGTATCCCAATAAATTCACCCCTCCACTTT. Translation gives CASSFGIPINSPLHF.

The count of this clonotype is one. The CDR3: CATQGGGGTDTQYF. CDR3 DNA sequence: TGCGCCACCCAGGGGGGCGGGGGAACAGATACGCAGTATTTT. The rearrangement uses TRBV4-1 and TRBJ2-3; D may be TRBD1 or TRBD2 (7 bases each). Germline CDR1 reads MGHRA; CDR2 reads YSYEKL. The CDR3 contains 14 residues. The V gene lost 10 bases and the J gene lost 3 bases, with 17 bases spanning the gap.

This chain uses TRBV12-3 or TRBV12-4 with TRBJ1-2; maybe TRBD1 (5 bases). This CDR3 has 13 residues. Trimming removed 6 bases from V and 4 bases from J, with 12 bases in between. The CDR3 here is CASRANRFYGYTF. The CDR3 DNA is TGTGCCAGCAGGGCTAACAGGTTCTATGGCTACACCTTC.

This clonotype was recorded once. This rearrangement joins TRBV9 to TRBJ2-1; D remains unclear. The CDR3 is 12 amino acids. Germline V CDR1 and CDR2: SGDLS, YYNGEE. V was shortened by 4 bases and J by 12 bases, with 14 bases between the two germline ends. Here the CDR3 DNA reads TGTGCCAGCAGCTCCTTTGGGGAATGGCAGTTCTTC. Protein sequence: CASSSFGEWQFF.

The rearrangement uses TRBV18 and TRBJ2-7; possible D gene TRBD1, 5 bases. With 3 bases removed from V and 3 bases from J, the gap between germline ends came to 15 bases. This CDR3 is built from 15 residues. Germline V gene sequence: CDR1 KGHSH, CDR2 LQKENI. In nucleotides, the CDR3 is TGTGCCAGCTCACCCAACAGGCGACCCCTCTACGAGCAGTACTTC. Translated, it gives CASSPNRRPLYEQYF.

This chain uses TRBV5-6 with TRBJ1-2; 11 bases are a match to TRBD1. The CDR3 has 14 residues. Germline V lookup: CDR1 SGHDT, CDR2 YYEEEE. V shed 4 bases and J 4 bases; nucleotides not matched to a gene: 3. The CDR3 DNA is TGTGCCAGCAGCCCGGGGACAGGGGGCTATGGCTACACCTTC. As protein: CASSPGTGGYGYTF.

This chain joins TRBV20-1 and TRBJ1-2; tentatively, D is TRBD1 (6 bases). Germline V gene data show CDR1 as DFQATT and CDR2 as SNEGSKA (reference sequence). The CDR3 totals 12 residues. The V end lost 6 bases, the J end lost 8 bases, and 16 bases lay between the germline ends. The chain's CDR3 is CSARDGQGGYTF. CDR3 DNA sequence: TGCAGTGCCCGGGACGGCCAGGGGGGCTACACCTTC.

V is TRBV20-1 and J is TRBJ2-1, with TRBD2 identical over 10 bases. V gave up 3 bases and J gave up 9 bases; unmatched junction bases: 11. The CDR3 is 15 residues long. Germline CDR1 reads DFQATT; CDR2 reads SNEGSKA (reference sequence). The CDR3 DNA is TGCAGTGCTAGTTCCCTAGCGGGGGCGGCGGGTGAGCAGTTCTTC. It encodes CSASSLAGAAGEQFF.

The chain employs TRBV10-3 and TRBJ2-7, with D unclear. Trimming removed 5 bases from V and 2 bases from J, with 16 bases in between. The V gene's germline CDR1 is ENHRY and CDR2 SYGVKD. The CDR3 covers 15 residues. For the CDR3, the DNA is TGTGCCATCAGTCCCACGTCCCAGAGAACCTACGAGCAGTACTTC. This codes for CAISPTSQRTYEQYF.

V gene TRBV11-2 combines with J gene TRBJ2-1; no clear D gene. V was clipped by 3 bases and J by 7 bases, with 13 bases between them. The germline V gene encodes CDR1 SGHAT and CDR2 FQNNGV. CDR3 length: 14 residues. The CDR3 loop reads CASSFSPMLNEQFF. The CDR3 region has the DNA TGTGCCAGCAGCTTCTCCCCGATGCTGAATGAGCAGTTCTTC.

The V and J genes are TRBV12-3 or TRBV12-4 and TRBJ1-5; the D is unclear. V lost 2 bases and J lost 7, with 12 bases in between. The CDR3 consists of 14 residues. In DNA form, the CDR3 reads TGTGCCAGCAGTTTAAACGGTGGACGGCAGCCCCAGCATTTT. The encoded protein is CASSLNGGRQPQHF.

The CDR3 is CASSIPGQGAGGNEQYF. As DNA, the CDR3 is TGTGCCAGTAGTATCCCGGGACAGGGGGCAGGTGGAAACGAGCAGTACTTC. The chain recombines TRBV19 with TRBJ2-7; 12 bases agree with TRBD1. V trimming: 3 bases; J trimming: 5 bases; junction bases outside the gene matches: 11. The V gene's germline CDR1 is LNHDA and CDR2 SQIVND (reference sequence). This CDR3 has 17 amino acids.

V and J are TRBV19 and TRBJ1-1; maybe TRBD1 (5 bases). There are 13 residues in the CDR3. V dropped 7 bases and J dropped 1 base, with 10 bases sitting between them. Germline V CDR1 and CDR2: LNHDA, SQIVND (reference sequence). The CDR3 region is CASTPGANTEAFF. In DNA, the CDR3 is TGTGCCAGTACCCCCGGGGCGAACACTGAAGCTTTCTTT.

The genes are TRBV7-2 and TRBJ2-1, with 10 positions matching TRBD1. The CDR3 sequence is 16 residues long. Germline V gene data show CDR1 as SGHTA and CDR2 as FQGNSA. The trim removed 3 bases at V and 10 bases at J, leaving 12 bases unmatched. CDR3 sequence reads: CASSLGISGTGDEQFF. CDR3 in DNA: TGTGCCAGCAGCTTGGGGATTTCCGGGACAGGGGACGAGCAGTTCTTC. Variable domain in full (rest from reference TRBV7-2 and TRBJ2-1): GAGVSQSPSNKVTEKGKDVELRCDPISGHTALYWYRQSLGQGLEFLIYFQGNSAPDKSGLPSDRFSAERTGGSVSTLTIQRTQQEDSAVYLCASSLGISGTGDEQFFGPGTRLTVL.

This chain connects TRBV4-3 to TRBJ2-3; D gene unclear. The germline V gene has CDR1 LGHNA and CDR2 YSLEER. The CDR3 spans 14 residues. Trimming pared 0 bases from V and 3 bases from J, leaving 7 bases between. The CDR3 nucleotides read TGCGCCAGCAGCCAAGATGCGCGGACAGATACGCAGTATTTT. This translates into CASSQDARTDTQYF.

The CDR3 loop is CAWSVDSVWGRTYEQYF. The CDR3 coding sequence is TGTGCCTGGAGTGTGGACAGTGTTTGGGGACGAACCTACGAGCAGTACTTC. The V gene is TRBV30, the J gene TRBJ2-7; D possibly corresponds to TRBD1 (6 bases). Per the germline V gene, CDR1 is GTSNPN and CDR2 is SVGIG (reference sequence). The germline V and J ends were trimmed by 0 bases and 2 bases, with 20 bases remaining between them. This CDR3 spans 17 amino acids.

V gene TRBV19 combines with J gene TRBJ1-2; no clear D gene. Germline V CDR1 and CDR2: LNHDA, SQIVND (reference sequence). The V end was cut by 4 bases, the J end by 2 bases, with 11 bases between. The CDR3 has 14 residues. The CDR3 reads CASSTSRANYGYTF. The CDR3 DNA is TGTGCCAGTAGTACCTCCCGGGCCAACTATGGCTACACCTTC. The variable domain in full, completed from reference TRBV19 and TRBJ1-2, reads DGGITQSPKYLFRKEGQNVTLSCEQNLNHDAMYWYRQDPGQGLRLIYYSQIVNDFQKGDIAEGYSVSREKKESFPLTVTSAQKNPTAFYLCASSTSRANYGYTFGSGTRLTVV.